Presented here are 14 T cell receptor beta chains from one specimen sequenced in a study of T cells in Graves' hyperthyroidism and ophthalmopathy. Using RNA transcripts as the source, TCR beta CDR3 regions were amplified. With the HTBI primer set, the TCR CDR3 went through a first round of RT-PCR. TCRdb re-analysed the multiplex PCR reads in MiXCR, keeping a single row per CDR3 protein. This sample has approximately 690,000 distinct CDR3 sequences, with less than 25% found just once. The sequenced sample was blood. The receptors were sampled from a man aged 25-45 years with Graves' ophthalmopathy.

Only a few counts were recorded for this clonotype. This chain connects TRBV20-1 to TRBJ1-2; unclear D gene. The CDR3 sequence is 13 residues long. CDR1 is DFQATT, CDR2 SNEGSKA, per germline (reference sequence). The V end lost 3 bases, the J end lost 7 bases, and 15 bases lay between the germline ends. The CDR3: CSASPDILFGYTF. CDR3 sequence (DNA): TGCAGTGCTAGCCCCGACATTCTTTTTGGCTACACCTTC.

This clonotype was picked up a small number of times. CDR3 in DNA: TGCGCCAGCAGCGCCCGGGACGGTCGAACTGAAAAACTGTTTTTT. Its translation is CASSARDGRTEKLFF. The chain couples TRBV4-1 to TRBJ1-4; D is perhaps TRBD1 (5 bases). The V end was cut by 5 bases, the J end by 7 bases, with 17 bases between. CDR1 MGHRA and CDR2 YSYEKL come from the germline V gene. The CDR3 totals 15 residues.

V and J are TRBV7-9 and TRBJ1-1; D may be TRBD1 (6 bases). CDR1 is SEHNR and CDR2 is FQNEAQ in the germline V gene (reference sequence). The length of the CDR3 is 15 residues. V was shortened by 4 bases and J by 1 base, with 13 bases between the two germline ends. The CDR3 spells CASSSYRVRNTEAFF. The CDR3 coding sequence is TGTGCCAGCAGCTCGTACAGGGTCCGGAACACTGAAGCTTTCTTT.

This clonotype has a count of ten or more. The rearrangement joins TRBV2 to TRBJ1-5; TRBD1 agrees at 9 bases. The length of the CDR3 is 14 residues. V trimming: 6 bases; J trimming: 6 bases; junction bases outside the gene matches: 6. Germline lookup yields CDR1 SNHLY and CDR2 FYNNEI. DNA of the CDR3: TGTGCCAGCAGGGGGACAGGGAAGGGTCAGCCCCAGCATTTT. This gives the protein CASRGTGKGQPQHF. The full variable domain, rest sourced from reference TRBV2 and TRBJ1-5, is EPEVTQTPSHQVTQMGQEVILRCVPISNHLYFYWYRQILGQKVEFLVSFYNNEISEKSEIFDDQFSVERPDGSNFTLKIRSTKLEDSAMYFCASRGTGKGQPQHFGDGTRLSIL.

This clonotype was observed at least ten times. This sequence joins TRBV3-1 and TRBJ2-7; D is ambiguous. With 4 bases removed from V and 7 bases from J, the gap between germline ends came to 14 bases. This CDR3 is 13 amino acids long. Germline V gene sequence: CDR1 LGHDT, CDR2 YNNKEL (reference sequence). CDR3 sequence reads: CASSPRRLWEQYF. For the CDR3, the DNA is TGTGCCAGCAGCCCCCGACGTCTCTGGGAGCAGTACTTC.

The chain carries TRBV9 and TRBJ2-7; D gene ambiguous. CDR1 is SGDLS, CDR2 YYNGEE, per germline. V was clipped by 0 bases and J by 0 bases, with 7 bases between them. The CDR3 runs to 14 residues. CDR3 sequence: CASSVEDRSYEQYF. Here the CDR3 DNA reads TGTGCCAGCAGCGTAGAAGACCGCTCCTACGAGCAGTACTTC.

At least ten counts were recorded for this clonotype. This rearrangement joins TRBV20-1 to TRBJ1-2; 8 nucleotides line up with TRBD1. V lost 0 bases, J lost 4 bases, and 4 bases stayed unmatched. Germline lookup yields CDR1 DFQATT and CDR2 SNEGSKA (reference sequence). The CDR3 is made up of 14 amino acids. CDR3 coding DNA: TGCAGTGCTAGAGATGGACAGGGACTCTATGGCTACACCTTC. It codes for CSARDGQGLYGYTF.

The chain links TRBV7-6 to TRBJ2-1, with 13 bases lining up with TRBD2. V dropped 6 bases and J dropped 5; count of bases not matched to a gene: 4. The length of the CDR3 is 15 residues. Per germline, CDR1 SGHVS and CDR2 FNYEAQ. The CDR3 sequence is CASRELAGGDNEQFF. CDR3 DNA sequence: TGTGCCAGCAGGGAACTAGCGGGAGGGGACAATGAGCAGTTCTTC.

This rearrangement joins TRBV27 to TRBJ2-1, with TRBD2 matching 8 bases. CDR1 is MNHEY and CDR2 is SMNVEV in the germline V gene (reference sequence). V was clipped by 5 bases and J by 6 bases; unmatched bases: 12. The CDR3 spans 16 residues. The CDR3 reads CASSPRGAGVPNEQFF. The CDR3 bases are TGTGCCAGCAGTCCCCGGGGAGCGGGAGTCCCCAATGAGCAGTTCTTC.

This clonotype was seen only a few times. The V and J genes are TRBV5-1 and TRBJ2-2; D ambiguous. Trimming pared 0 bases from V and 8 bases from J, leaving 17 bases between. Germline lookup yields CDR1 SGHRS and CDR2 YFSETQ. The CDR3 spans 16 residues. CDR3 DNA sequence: TGCGCCAGCAGCTTGGACTTGGGTCCACCGGTGGGGGAGCTGTTTTTT. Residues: CASSLDLGPPVGELFF. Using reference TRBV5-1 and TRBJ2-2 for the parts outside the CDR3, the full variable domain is KAGVTQTPRYLIKTRGQQVTLSCSPISGHRSVSWYQQTPGQGLQFLFEYFSETQRNKGNFPGRFSGRQFSNSRSEMNVSTLELGDSALYLCASSLDLGPPVGELFFGEGSRLTVL.

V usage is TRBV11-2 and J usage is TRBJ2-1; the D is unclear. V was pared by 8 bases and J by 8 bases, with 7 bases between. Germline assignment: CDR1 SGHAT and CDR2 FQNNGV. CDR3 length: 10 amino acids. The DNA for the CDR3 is TGTGCCAGCGCCGGGCATGAGCAGTTCTTC. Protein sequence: CASAGHEQFF.

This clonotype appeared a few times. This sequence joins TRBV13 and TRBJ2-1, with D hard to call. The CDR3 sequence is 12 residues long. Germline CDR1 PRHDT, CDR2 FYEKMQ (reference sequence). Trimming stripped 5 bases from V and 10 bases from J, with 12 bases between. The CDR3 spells CASSQLRREQFF. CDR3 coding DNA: TGTGCCAGCAGCCAACTTCGCCGGGAGCAGTTCTTC.

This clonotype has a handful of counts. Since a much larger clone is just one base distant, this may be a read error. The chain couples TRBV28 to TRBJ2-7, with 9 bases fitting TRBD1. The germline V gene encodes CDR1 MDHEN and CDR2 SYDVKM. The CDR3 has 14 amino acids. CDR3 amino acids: CASSPGTGLDEQCF. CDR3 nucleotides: TGTGCCAGCAGTCCCGGGACAGGGCTCGACGAGCAGTGCTTC.

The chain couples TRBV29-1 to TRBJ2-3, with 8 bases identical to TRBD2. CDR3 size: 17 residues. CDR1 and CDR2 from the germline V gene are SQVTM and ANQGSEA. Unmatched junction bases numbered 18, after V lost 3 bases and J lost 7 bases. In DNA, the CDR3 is TGCAGCGTTGATAACGCCGAGACTAGCGCTAGTCAATATACGCAGTATTTT. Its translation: CSVDNAETSASQYTQYF.